One and the same sample provided the 29 T cell receptor beta chains below, sequenced in a study of T cell responses to AZD1222 COVID-19 vaccine. TCRdb's table, derived via immunoSEQ multiplex PCR, lists solely in-frame clones and lacks some. The profile covers around 99,000 clones, with 87% appearing a single time and about 5% taken by the ten largest. The sequencing used peripheral blood, collected 28 days after the second AZD1222 dose. The receptors were sampled from an adult who received the AZD1222 COVID-19 vaccine.

The gene calls are TRBV18 and TRBJ1-2; D gene uncertain. CDR1 is KGHSH, CDR2 LQKENI, per germline. Trimming left V 1 base short and J 0 bases short, with 15 bases between. The CDR3 spans 17 residues. The CDR3 spells CASSPLSPSDANYGYTF. The CDR3 nucleotides are TGTGCCAGCTCACCACTTTCACCGTCGGATGCTAACTATGGCTACACCTTC.

The chain employs TRBV6-5 and TRBJ1-2; tentative D call: TRBD1 (5 bases). This CDR3 is built from 15 residues. V lost 5 bases to trimming and J lost 5 bases, with 18 bases between them. The V gene's germline CDR1 is MNHEY and CDR2 SVGAGI. Here the CDR3 DNA reads TGTGCCAGCAGTACGTCTTGGGGGGTAGGGTATGGCTACACCTTC. This sequence encodes CASSTSWGVGYGYTF.

This chain joins TRBV6-1 and TRBJ2-7; tentatively, D is TRBD1 or TRBD2 (5 bases each). From germline, CDR1 is MNHNS and CDR2 SASEGT. CDR3 size: 16 residues. Trimming left V 0 bases short and J 2 bases short, with 14 bases between. This CDR3 reads CASSEALRGEPYEQYF. CDR3 nucleotides: TGTGCCAGCAGTGAAGCGCTTCGGGGCGAGCCCTACGAGCAGTACTTC.

The genes are TRBV18 and TRBJ1-3, with D perhaps matching TRBD1 (5 bases). V lost 6 bases and J 0 bases, leaving 15 bases between the germline ends. CDR3 length: 16 residues. In germline, CDR1 is KGHSH, CDR2 LQKENI. For the CDR3, the DNA is TGTGCCAGCTCCTCGCCAGGGAAAAGCTCTGGAAACACCATATATTTT. It codes for CASSSPGKSSGNTIYF.

In DNA, the CDR3 is TGTGCCTGGAGGACGGCTGGGGGTTCACCCCTCCACTTT. It translates to CAWRTAGGSPLHF. V is TRBV30 and J is TRBJ1-6, with TRBD1 as a possible D gene (5 bases). The CDR3 is 13 residues long. Trimming removed 3 bases at V and 9 bases at J, with 12 bases between. CDR1 and CDR2 from the germline V gene are GTSNPN and SVGIG (reference sequence). The complete variable domain, with remaining parts taken from reference TRBV30 and TRBJ1-6, reads SQTIHQWPATLVQPVGSPLSLECTVEGTSNPNLYWYRQAAGRGLQLLFYSVGIGQISSEVPQNLSASRPQDRQFILSSKKLLLSDSGFYLCAWRTAGGSPLHFGNGTRLTVT.

This clone has a single count. The chain employs TRBV27 and TRBJ2-2; perhaps TRBD2 as D (5 bases). The CDR3 has 13 amino acids. Germline CDR1 is MNHEY and CDR2 is SMNVEV (reference sequence). The V gene lost 3 bases and the J gene lost 5 bases, with 7 bases spanning the gap. The CDR3 DNA sequence: TGTGCCAGCAGTTTGTCGGGGACCGGGGAGCTGTTTTTT. Its protein product is CASSLSGTGELFF.

The chain employs TRBV5-1 and TRBJ2-7; TRBD1 matches 11 bases. The CDR3 sequence is 14 residues long. The ends lost 3 bases at V and 4 bases at J; junction bases unmatched: 3. Per germline, CDR1 SGHRS and CDR2 YFSETQ. CDR3 bases: TGCGCCAGCAGCTGGACAGGGGGCCAGTACGAGCAGTACTTC. It encodes CASSWTGGQYEQYF.

This chain links TRBV6-2 or TRBV6-3 with TRBJ2-3, with D unresolved. The ends were cut back, 2 bases at V and 2 bases at J, with 2 bases in the middle. This CDR3 has 12 residues. Germline lookup yields CDR1 MNHEY and CDR2 SVGEGT. The CDR3 sequence: CASSYPTDTQYF. The CDR3 DNA reads TGTGCCAGCAGTTACCCCACAGATACGCAGTATTTT.

The chain employs TRBV7-2 and TRBJ2-2, with D perhaps being TRBD1 or TRBD2 (5 bases each). Germline-derived CDR1 and CDR2 are SGHTA and FQGNSA. The length of the CDR3 is 16 residues. V dropped 2 bases and J dropped 0 bases, with 10 bases sitting between them. The CDR3 DNA follows: TGTGCCAGCAGCTTATCAGGGACCACGAACACCGGGGAGCTGTTTTTT. It specifies CASSLSGTTNTGELFF.

DNA for the CDR3: TGTGCCAGCAGCCAACACAGGGACAGTGAGCAGTTCTTC. Protein product: CASSQHRDSEQFF. The chain links TRBV13 to TRBJ2-1; 7 nucleotides align to TRBD1. This CDR3 spans 13 amino acids. Per germline, CDR1 PRHDT and CDR2 FYEKMQ (reference sequence). Trimming took 5 bases from V and 9 from J; bases not matched to a gene: 7.

The rearrangement uses TRBV5-6 and TRBJ2-7, with D perhaps TRBD1 or TRBD2 (5 bases each). Germline lookup yields CDR1 SGHDT and CDR2 YYEEEE. V was pared by 3 bases and J by 5 bases, with 12 bases between. The CDR3 totals 13 residues. CDR3 protein: CASSWDQRDEQYF. In DNA, the CDR3 is TGTGCCAGCAGCTGGGACCAGAGGGACGAGCAGTACTTC.

This rearrangement joins TRBV4-1 to TRBJ2-7, with D possibly matching TRBD1 (5 bases). V was shortened by 3 bases and J by 4 bases, with 16 bases between the two germline ends. The germline gives CDR1 MGHRA, CDR2 YSYEKL. There are 15 residues in the CDR3. This chain's CDR3 is CASSQDPPGSYEQYF. The CDR3 DNA follows: TGCGCCAGCAGCCAGGATCCACCAGGGTCGTACGAGCAGTACTTC.

This clone was observed once. The chain employs TRBV6-5 and TRBJ2-1; 7 bases are a match to TRBD1. The germline CDR1 and CDR2 sequences are MNHEY and SVGAGI. This CDR3 is 14 amino acids long. V shed 5 bases, J shed 5 bases, and the junction held 6 bases outside the gene matches. DNA for the CDR3: TGTGCCAGCAGTAATACCGGGACAGACAATGAGCAGTTCTTC. It codes for CASSNTGTDNEQFF.

The chain has TRBV19 and TRBJ1-6; D may be TRBD1 (6 bases). This CDR3 region has 16 residues. V was cut by 10 bases and J by 5 bases, with 21 bases left in between. The germline V gene encodes CDR1 LNHDA and CDR2 SQIVND (reference sequence). CDR3 in DNA: TGTGCCACCGGGGGCCAGGGAGGGGAAAATAATTCACCCCTCCACTTT. Protein: CATGGQGGENNSPLHF.

The table lists this clone with a count of one. The chain is built from TRBV27 and TRBJ1-2, with TRBD1 as a possible D gene (6 bases). This CDR3 region has 13 residues. Looked up from germline, CDR1 is MNHEY and CDR2 is SMNVEV (reference sequence). Trimming took 2 bases from V and 6 from J, leaving 10 bases between them. The chain's CDR3 is CASSLTGADGYTF. The CDR3 coding sequence is TGTGCCAGCAGTTTAACGGGGGCGGATGGCTACACCTTC.

The chain has TRBV28 and TRBJ2-7, with TRBD1 matching over 7 bases. The J segment lost 2 bases and the V segment lost 3 bases, leaving 7 bases of the junction unmatched. Germline V lookup: CDR1 MDHEN, CDR2 SYDVKM. The CDR3 covers 15 residues. The CDR3: CASSLAAGGPYEQYF. The CDR3 DNA reads as TGTGCCAGCAGTTTGGCGGCAGGGGGTCCCTACGAGCAGTACTTC.

V and J are TRBV19 and TRBJ1-1, with D uncertain. CDR3 size: 12 residues. The V and J ends lost 3 bases and 8 bases respectively, with 10 bases between them. The V gene's germline CDR1 is LNHDA and CDR2 SQIVND (reference sequence). Written as DNA, the CDR3 is TGTGCCAGTAGTATTCCGGCAGCCGAAGCTTTCTTT. Translation gives CASSIPAAEAFF. Full variable domain (remainder filled in from reference TRBV19 and TRBJ1-1): DGGITQSPKYLFRKEGQNVTLSCEQNLNHDAMYWYRQDPGQGLRLIYYSQIVNDFQKGDIAEGYSVSREKKESFPLTVTSAQKNPTAFYLCASSIPAAEAFFGQGTRLTVV.

The chain has TRBV6-1 and TRBJ1-1, with D unclear. The CDR3 spans 15 residues. Trimming stripped 2 bases from V and 4 bases from J, with 14 bases between. CDR1 and CDR2 from the germline V gene are MNHNS and SASEGT. CDR3 in DNA: TGTGCCAGCAGTGAAAGCTCTTGGTCTGGCACTGAAGCTTTCTTT. Its translation: CASSESSWSGTEAFF.

J is TRBJ1-2 and V is TRBV18; D ambiguous. Trimming removed 6 bases at V and 0 bases at J, with 8 bases between. CDR1 and CDR2 (germline): KGHSH, LQKENI. This CDR3 comprises 13 residues. The CDR3 protein is CASSDGANYGYTF. Written as DNA, the CDR3 is TGTGCCAGCTCGGACGGAGCTAACTATGGCTACACCTTC.

This chain uses TRBV5-1 with TRBJ2-1, with D possibly matching TRBD2 (6 bases). V lost 5 bases to trimming and J lost 4 bases, with 19 bases between them. The CDR3 sequence is 16 residues long. Per germline, CDR1 SGHRS and CDR2 YFSETQ. This CDR3 reads CASRAGGELLYNEQFF. The CDR3 DNA sequence: TGCGCCAGCAGGGCCGGGGGAGAGCTCCTTTACAATGAGCAGTTCTTC.

The chain recombines TRBV6-2 or TRBV6-3 with TRBJ2-3, with a weak D call TRBD2 (5 bases). Trimming removed 0 bases from V and 6 bases from J, with 10 bases in between. This CDR3 spans 14 amino acids. Germline CDR1 is MNHEY and CDR2 is SVGEGT. The DNA of the CDR3 is TGTGCCAGCAGTTACTCTGGACTCGGGGATACGCAGTATTTT. Its translation: CASSYSGLGDTQYF.

The chain carries TRBV5-1 and TRBJ2-5, with D possibly being TRBD1 or TRBD2 (5 bases each). CDR1 SGHRS and CDR2 YFSETQ come from the germline V gene. With 4 bases removed from V and 2 bases from J, the gap between germline ends came to 12 bases. The CDR3 is made up of 14 amino acids. The CDR3 coding sequence is TGCGCCAGCAGCCTGGGACGGCTTCAAGAGACCCAGTACTTC. It codes for CASSLGRLQETQYF.

This clone has more than one count but fewer than ten. The sample has other DNA sequences that encode this CDR3 too. The V and J genes are TRBV7-9 and TRBJ1-4; D is ambiguous. Germline CDR1 reads SEHNR; CDR2 reads FQNEAQ (reference sequence). The CDR3 sequence is 14 residues long. V lost 1 base and J 4 bases, leaving 7 bases between the germline ends. Here the CDR3 reads CASSLGGLNEKLFF. The CDR3 nucleotides read TGTGCCAGCAGCTTAGGAGGGCTTAATGAAAAACTGTTTTTT.

This chain uses TRBV27 with TRBJ2-3; D perhaps matches TRBD1 (6 bases). Trimming took off 10 bases at V and 0 bases at J, with 17 bases between the two ends. The CDR3 has 15 amino acids. The V gene's germline CDR1 is MNHEY and CDR2 SMNVEV (reference sequence). The CDR3 nucleotides are TGTGCCACCCGACAGGACTTATCTAGCACAGATACGCAGTATTTT. Translation: CATRQDLSSTDTQYF.

This rearrangement joins TRBV18 to TRBJ1-4; no clear D gene. The germline V and J ends were trimmed by 3 bases and 8 bases, with 16 bases remaining between them. Germline V lookup: CDR1 KGHSH, CDR2 LQKENI. The CDR3 consists of 15 residues. CDR3 sequence reads: CASSPDIQSGEKLFF. The CDR3 DNA reads as TGTGCCAGCTCACCGGATATCCAGTCGGGGGAAAAACTGTTTTTT.

This clone has a handful of counts. The rearrangement uses TRBV10-3 and TRBJ1-1; D is unclear. The CDR3 sequence is 13 residues long. CDR1 is ENHRY and CDR2 is SYGVKD in the germline V gene. V was cut by 4 bases and J by 3 bases, with 9 bases left in between. The CDR3 protein is CAISGVLDTEAFF. The CDR3 DNA reads TGTGCCATCAGTGGAGTGTTGGACACTGAAGCTTTCTTT.

The V call is TRBV7-8, the J call TRBJ1-1; 8 bases map to TRBD1. V shed 5 bases, J shed 0 bases, and the junction held 5 bases outside the gene matches. Germline-derived CDR1 and CDR2 are SGHVS and FQNEAQ. This CDR3 comprises 15 residues. The CDR3 loop is CASSPRTGMNTEAFF. CDR3 nucleotides: TGTGCCAGCAGCCCCCGGACAGGGATGAACACTGAAGCTTTCTTT.

Worth noting for this clone: One end of the junction fails to match germline, which may point to a read error. V gene TRBV5-4 combines with J gene TRBJ2-3; TRBD2 matches at 9 bases. Per germline, CDR1 SGHNT and CDR2 YYREEE (reference sequence). This CDR3 is 15 amino acids long. The CDR3 sequence: CATSGGYLSTDTQYF. For the CDR3, the DNA is TGTGCCACCAGCGGGGGGTACCTTAGCACAGATACGCAGTATTTT.

About this clone: The identical CDR3 is also encoded by other nucleotide sequences in the sample. The chain employs TRBV5-8 and TRBJ2-1, with 9 bases lining up with TRBD1. Per germline, CDR1 SGHTS and CDR2 YDEGEE. Losses at the gene ends were 4 bases for V and 6 bases for J; bases not matched to a gene: 11. This CDR3 has 16 residues. As DNA, the CDR3 is TGTGCCAGCAGCACGGGCGCCGGGACAGGGATCAATGAGCAGTTCTTC. It encodes CASSTGAGTGINEQFF.